This section outlines one T cell receptor (beta chain) sequence together with its context. These data belong to a study of blood T cell repertoires in COVID-19. About the research overall: Sources were T cells, B-cell-depleted T cells, or PBMCs; the material itself was cDNA or gDNA.

As handled by the study authors: It was from reference gene primer amplification that nucleated cell counts were estimated. Only in-frame clones appear in the TCRdb table, and some are missing; sequencing was by immunoSEQ multiplex PCR. The V and J calls and clone size are taken from that table; D and trimming were inferred from the DNA. Of hundreds of thousands of clones listed, roughly 90% were seen once; the top ten hold about 3%. Patients from Seattle were sampled longitudinally, starting during active infection. V gave up 6 bases and J gave up 0 bases; unmatched junction bases: 10. Germline CDR1 and CDR2: LNHDA and SQIVND (reference sequence). CDR3 size: 17 residues.

V usage is TRBV19 and J usage is TRBJ2-2; 7 bases line up with TRBD2. The sequenced material came from peripheral blood. The TCR was taken from a woman in her 30s with COVID-19, enrolled during active disease. The CDR3 sequence: CASRRWGGASNTGELFF. CDR3 sequence (DNA): TGTGCCAGTAGGCGTTGGGGGGGAGCCTCGAACACCGGGGAGCTGTTTTTT.